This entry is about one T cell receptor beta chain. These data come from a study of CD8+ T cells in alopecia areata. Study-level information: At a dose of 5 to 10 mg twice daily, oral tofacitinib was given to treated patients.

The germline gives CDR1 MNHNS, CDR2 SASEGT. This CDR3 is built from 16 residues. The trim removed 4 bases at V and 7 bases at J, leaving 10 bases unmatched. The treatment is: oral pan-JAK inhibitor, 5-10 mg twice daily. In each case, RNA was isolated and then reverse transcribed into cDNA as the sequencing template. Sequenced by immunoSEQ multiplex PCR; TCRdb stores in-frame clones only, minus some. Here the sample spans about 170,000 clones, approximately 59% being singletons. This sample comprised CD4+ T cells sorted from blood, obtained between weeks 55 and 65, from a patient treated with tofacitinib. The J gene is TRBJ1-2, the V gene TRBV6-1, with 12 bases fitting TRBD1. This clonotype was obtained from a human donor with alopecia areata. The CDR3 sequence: CASSASSGQGAIGYTF. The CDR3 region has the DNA TGTGCCAGCAGTGCCTCCTCGGGACAGGGGGCGATTGGCTACACCTTC.